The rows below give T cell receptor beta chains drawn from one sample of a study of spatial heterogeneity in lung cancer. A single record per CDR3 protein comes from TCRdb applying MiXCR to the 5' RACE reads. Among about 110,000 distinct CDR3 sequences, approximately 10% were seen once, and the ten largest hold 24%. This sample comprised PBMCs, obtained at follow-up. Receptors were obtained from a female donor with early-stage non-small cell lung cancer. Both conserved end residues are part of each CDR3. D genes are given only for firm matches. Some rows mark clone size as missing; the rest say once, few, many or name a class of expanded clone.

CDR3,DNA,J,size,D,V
CASSLTGGTQYF,TGTGCCAGCAGCTTAACGGGAGGGACGCAGTATTTT,TRBJ2-3,few,TRBD2,TRBV11-3
CASSLVGSQPQHF,TGTGCCAGCAGCTTAGTGGGGAGTCAGCCCCAGCATTTT,TRBJ1-5,many,-,TRBV7-2
CASSTTGGGEQFF,TGTGCCAGTAGTACGACGGGGGGAGGTGAGCAGTTCTTC,TRBJ2-1,many,TRBD2,TRBV19
CASSTAGNNEQFF,TGTGCCAGCAGCACCGCGGGCAACAATGAGCAGTTCTTC,TRBJ2-1,many,-,TRBV11-1
CASSPLAGEAYNEQFF,TGTGCCAGTAGTCCTTTAGCGGGAGAGGCCTACAATGAGCAGTTCTTC,TRBJ2-1,-,TRBD2,TRBV19
CASSVVGGGYTF,TGTGCCAGCAGCGTAGTAGGGGGAGGCTACACCTTC,TRBJ1-2,-,-,TRBV9
CASSPRTGRTEAFF,TGTGCCAGTAGTCCTCGGACAGGGAGGACTGAAGCTTTCTTT,TRBJ1-1,few,TRBD1,TRBV19
CASKSEAETQYF,TGTGCCAGCAAGAGCGAGGCAGAGACCCAGTACTTC,TRBJ2-5,few,-,TRBV6-1
CASSLRPSDTQYF,TGTGCCAGCAGCCTTAGGCCTTCGGATACGCAGTATTTT,TRBJ2-3,-,-,TRBV7-3
CASSSTREAGAQETQYF,TGTGCCAGCAGTTCCACCCGAGAGGCAGGAGCCCAAGAGACCCAGTACTTC,TRBJ2-5,-,-,TRBV6-6
CASSLLDRSSGNTIYF,TGTGCCAGCAGCCTATTGGACAGGAGCTCTGGAAACACCATATATTTT,TRBJ1-3,few,TRBD1,TRBV5-5
CASSPRTGGAGNQPQHF,TGTGCCAGCAGTCCAAGGACAGGGGGCGCCGGCAATCAGCCCCAGCATTTT,TRBJ1-5,many,TRBD1,TRBV12-3/TRBV12-4
CASSVRGLDTGELFF,TGTGCCAGCAGCGTACGCGGATTGGACACCGGGGAGCTGTTTTTT,TRBJ2-2,-,-,TRBV9
CSVEDDRVGYGYTF,TGCAGCGTTGAAGACGACAGGGTTGGCTATGGCTACACCTTC,TRBJ1-2,many,TRBD1,TRBV29-1
CASSVSGRAVQEQFF,TGTGCCAGCAGTGTTAGCGGGAGGGCCGTTCAGGAGCAGTTCTTC,TRBJ2-1,few,TRBD2,TRBV6-6
CSVIKGNTEAFF,TGCAGCGTTATAAAAGGGAACACTGAAGCTTTCTTT,TRBJ1-1,-,-,TRBV29-1
CASSPPGDRGLLEQYF,TGTGCCAGCAGTCCCCCTGGGGACAGGGGGCTACTAGAGCAGTACTTC,TRBJ2-7,few,TRBD1,TRBV28
CASSSGNTEAFF,TGTGCCAGCAGTTCTGGCAACACTGAAGCTTTCTTT,TRBJ1-1,-,-,TRBV28
CSARGLAGGRDTDTQYF,TGCAGTGCTAGAGGACTAGCGGGAGGGCGAGACACAGATACGCAGTATTTT,TRBJ2-3,-,TRBD2,TRBV20-1
CASSPGTGVLSNQPQHF,TGTGCCAGCAGCCCCGGGACAGGTGTTTTGAGCAATCAGCCCCAGCATTTT,TRBJ1-5,many,TRBD1,TRBV19
CASSTGIGQPQHF,TGTGCCAGCAGCACAGGGATAGGGCAGCCCCAGCATTTT,TRBJ1-5,few,-,TRBV28
CASESSGRVETQYF,TGTGCCAGCGAATCTAGCGGGAGGGTTGAGACCCAGTACTTC,TRBJ2-5,few,TRBD2,TRBV11-1
CASRIGSQAGNIQYF,TGTGCCAGCAGGATAGGGTCCCAGGCGGGAAACATTCAGTACTTC,TRBJ2-4,few,-,TRBV6-2/TRBV6-3
CASTYGYTQYF,TGTGCCAGCACCTACGGATATACGCAGTATTTT,TRBJ2-3,-,-,TRBV6-5
CASSPDIYGYTF,TGTGCCAGCAGCCCCGACATCTATGGCTACACCTTC,TRBJ1-2,-,-,TRBV7-2
CASSLGEGNTIYF,TGCGCCAGCAGCTTGGGCGAGGGAAACACCATATATTTT,TRBJ1-3,-,-,TRBV5-1
CASRDYPYNEQFF,TGTGCCAGCAGAGACTATCCCTACAATGAGCAGTTCTTC,TRBJ2-1,few,-,TRBV7-2
CATSDYGQNNEQFF,TGTGCCACCAGTGACTACGGCCAGAACAATGAGCAGTTCTTC,TRBJ2-1,-,-,TRBV24-1
CASSLWNTEAFF,TGTGCCAGCAGCTTATGGAACACTGAAGCTTTCTTT,TRBJ1-1,many,-,TRBV7-9